The entry below describes one T cell receptor beta chain. Here immunoSEQ multiplex PCR was the method, and the copy in TCRdb shows in-frame clones only, minus some. The sample has 95,000 to 150,000 clones, roughly 90% seen once; the top ten hold roughly 2%. There are 13 residues in the CDR3. Germline trimming cut 2 bases from V and 6 bases from J; bases unmatched to any gene: 0. Germline assignment: CDR1 SEHNR and CDR2 FQNEAQ (reference sequence). This entry is derived from a study of cytomegalovirus exposure and HLA in healthy donors. Sequenced: PBMCs. The sequence derives from a woman aged 18-29 years in good health and CMV-seronegative. J is TRBJ2-2 and V is TRBV7-9, with 7 bases that match TRBD1. The CDR3 protein is CASSLQGAGELFF. The CDR3, as DNA: TGTGCCAGCAGCTTACAGGGGGCCGGGGAGCTGTTTTTT.